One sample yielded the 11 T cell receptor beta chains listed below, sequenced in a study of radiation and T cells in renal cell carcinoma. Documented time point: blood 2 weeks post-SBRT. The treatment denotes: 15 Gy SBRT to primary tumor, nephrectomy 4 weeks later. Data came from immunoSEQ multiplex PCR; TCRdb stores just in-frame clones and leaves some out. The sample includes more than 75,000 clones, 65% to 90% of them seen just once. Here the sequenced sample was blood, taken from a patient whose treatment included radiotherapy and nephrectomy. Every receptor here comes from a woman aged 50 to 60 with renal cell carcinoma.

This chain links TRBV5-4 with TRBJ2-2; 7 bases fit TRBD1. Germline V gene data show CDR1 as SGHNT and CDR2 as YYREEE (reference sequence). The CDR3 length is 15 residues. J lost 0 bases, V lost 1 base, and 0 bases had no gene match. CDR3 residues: CASSLTGANTGELFF. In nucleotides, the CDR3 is TGTGCCAGCAGCTTGACAGGGGCGAACACCGGGGAGCTGTTTTTT.

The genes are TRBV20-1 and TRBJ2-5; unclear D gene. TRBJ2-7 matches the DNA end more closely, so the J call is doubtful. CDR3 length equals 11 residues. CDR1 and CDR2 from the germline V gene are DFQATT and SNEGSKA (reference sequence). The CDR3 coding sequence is TGCAGTGTTGCGTCTGCCTACGAGCAGTACTTC. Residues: CSVASAYEQYF.

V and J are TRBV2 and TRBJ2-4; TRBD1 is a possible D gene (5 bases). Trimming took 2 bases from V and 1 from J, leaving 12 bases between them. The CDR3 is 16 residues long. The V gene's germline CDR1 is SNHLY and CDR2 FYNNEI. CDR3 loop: CASSERGWPAKNIQYF. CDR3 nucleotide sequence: TGTGCCAGCAGTGAAAGGGGTTGGCCGGCCAAAAACATTCAGTACTTC.

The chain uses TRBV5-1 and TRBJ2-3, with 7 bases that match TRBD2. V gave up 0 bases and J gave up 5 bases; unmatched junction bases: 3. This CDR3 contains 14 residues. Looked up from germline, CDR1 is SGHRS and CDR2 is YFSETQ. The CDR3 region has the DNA TGCGCCAGCAGCTTGGCTTCTAGCGGAGATACGCAGTATTTT. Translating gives CASSLASSGDTQYF.

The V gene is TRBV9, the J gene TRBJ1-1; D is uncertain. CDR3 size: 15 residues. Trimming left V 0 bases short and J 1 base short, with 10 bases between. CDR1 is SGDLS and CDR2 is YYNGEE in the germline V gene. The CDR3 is CASSVDIEENTEAFF. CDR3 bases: TGTGCCAGCAGCGTAGATATCGAGGAGAACACTGAAGCTTTCTTT.

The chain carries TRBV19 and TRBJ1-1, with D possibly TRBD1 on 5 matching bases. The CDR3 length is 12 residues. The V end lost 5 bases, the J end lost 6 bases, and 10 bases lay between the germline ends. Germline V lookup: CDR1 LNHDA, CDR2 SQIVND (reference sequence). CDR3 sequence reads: CASSRRDAEAFF. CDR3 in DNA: TGTGCCAGTAGTCGCCGGGACGCTGAAGCTTTCTTT.

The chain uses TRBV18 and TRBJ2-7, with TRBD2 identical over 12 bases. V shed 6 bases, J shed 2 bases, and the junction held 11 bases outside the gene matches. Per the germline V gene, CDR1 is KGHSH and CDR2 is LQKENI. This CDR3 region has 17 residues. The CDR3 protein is CASSPSWASGGAYEQYF. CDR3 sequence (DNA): TGTGCCAGCTCCCCATCCTGGGCTAGCGGGGGGGCCTACGAGCAGTACTTC.

CDR3 in DNA: TGTGCCAGCAGTGAAAGGGGGGGTAATGAAAAACTGTTTTTT. Residues: CASSERGGNEKLFF. The genes are TRBV6-1 and TRBJ1-4, with D perhaps TRBD1 (6 bases). The CDR3 totals 14 residues. The V end lost 2 bases, the J end lost 4 bases, and 8 bases lay between the germline ends. Germline CDR1 reads MNHNS; CDR2 reads SASEGT.

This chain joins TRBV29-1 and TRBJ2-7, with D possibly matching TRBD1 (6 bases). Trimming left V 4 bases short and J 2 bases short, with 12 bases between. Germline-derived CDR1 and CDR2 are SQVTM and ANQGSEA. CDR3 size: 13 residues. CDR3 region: CSVAQGSAYEQYF. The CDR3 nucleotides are TGCAGCGTTGCACAGGGTTCGGCCTACGAGCAGTACTTC.

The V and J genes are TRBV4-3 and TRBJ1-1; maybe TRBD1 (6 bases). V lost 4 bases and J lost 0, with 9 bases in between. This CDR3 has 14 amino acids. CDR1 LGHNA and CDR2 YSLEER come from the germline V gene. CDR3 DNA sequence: TGCGCCAGCAGCCCGACAGGAGTGAACACTGAAGCTTTCTTT. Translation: CASSPTGVNTEAFF.

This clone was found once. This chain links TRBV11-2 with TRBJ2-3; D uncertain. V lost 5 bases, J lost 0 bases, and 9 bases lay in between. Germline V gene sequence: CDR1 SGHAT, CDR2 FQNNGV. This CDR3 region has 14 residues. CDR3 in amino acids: CASSHGPSTDTQYF. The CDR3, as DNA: TGTGCCAGCAGCCACGGACCTAGCACAGATACGCAGTATTTT.